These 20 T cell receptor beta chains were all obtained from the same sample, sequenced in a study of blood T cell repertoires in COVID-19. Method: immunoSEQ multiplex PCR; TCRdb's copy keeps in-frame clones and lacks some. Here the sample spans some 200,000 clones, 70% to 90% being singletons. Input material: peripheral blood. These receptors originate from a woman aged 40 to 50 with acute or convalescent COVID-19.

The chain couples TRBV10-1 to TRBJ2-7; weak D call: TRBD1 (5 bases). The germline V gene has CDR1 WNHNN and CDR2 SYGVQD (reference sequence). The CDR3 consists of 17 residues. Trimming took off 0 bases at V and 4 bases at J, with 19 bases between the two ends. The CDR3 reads CASSESFLGHILYEQYV. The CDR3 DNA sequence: TGCGCCAGCAGTGAGTCATTTCTAGGACACATATTATACGAGCAGTACGTC.

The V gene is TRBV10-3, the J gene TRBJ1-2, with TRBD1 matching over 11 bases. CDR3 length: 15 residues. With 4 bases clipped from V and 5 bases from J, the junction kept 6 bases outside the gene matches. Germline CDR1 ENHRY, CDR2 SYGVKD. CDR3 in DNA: TGTGCCATCAGTGGAAGGGGACAGGGGGAGTATGGCTACACCTTC. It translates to CAISGRGQGEYGYTF.

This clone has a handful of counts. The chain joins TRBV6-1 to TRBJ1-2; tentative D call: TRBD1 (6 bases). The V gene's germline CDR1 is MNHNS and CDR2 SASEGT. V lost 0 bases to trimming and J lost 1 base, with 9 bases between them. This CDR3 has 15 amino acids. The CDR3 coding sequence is TGTGCCAGCAGTGAAGCAAGGGGGATTAACTATGGCTACACCTTC. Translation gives CASSEARGINYGYTF.

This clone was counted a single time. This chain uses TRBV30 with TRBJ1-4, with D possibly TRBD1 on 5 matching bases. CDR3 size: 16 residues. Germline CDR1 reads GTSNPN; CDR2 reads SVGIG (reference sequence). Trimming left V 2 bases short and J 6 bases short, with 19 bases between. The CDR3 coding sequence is TGTGCCTGGAGTCGGGTTTGGCAGGGCGTTCATGAAAAACTGTTTTTT. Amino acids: CAWSRVWQGVHEKLFF.

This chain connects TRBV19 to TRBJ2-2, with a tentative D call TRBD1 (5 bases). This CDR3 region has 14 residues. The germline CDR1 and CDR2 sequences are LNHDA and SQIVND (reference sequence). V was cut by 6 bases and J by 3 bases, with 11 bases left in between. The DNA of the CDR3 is TGTGCCAGTAGAGACAGCTGGGACACCGGGGAGCTGTTTTTT. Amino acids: CASRDSWDTGELFF.

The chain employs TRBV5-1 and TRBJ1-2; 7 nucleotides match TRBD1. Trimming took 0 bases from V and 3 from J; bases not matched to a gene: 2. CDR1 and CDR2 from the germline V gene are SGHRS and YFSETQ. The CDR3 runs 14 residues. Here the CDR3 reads CASSLGGGHYGYTF. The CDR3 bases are TGCGCCAGCAGCTTGGGAGGGGGCCACTATGGCTACACCTTC. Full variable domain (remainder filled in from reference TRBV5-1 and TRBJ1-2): KAGVTQTPRYLIKTRGQQVTLSCSPISGHRSVSWYQQTPGQGLQFLFEYFSETQRNKGNFPGRFSGRQFSNSRSEMNVSTLELGDSALYLCASSLGGGHYGYTFGSGTRLTVV.

The CDR3 spells CASSNTGGSGNTIYF. The CDR3, as DNA: TGTGCCAGCAGCAACACCGGAGGGTCTGGAAACACCATATATTTT. This sequence joins TRBV9 and TRBJ1-3; D remains ambiguous. Trimming stripped 4 bases from V and 1 base from J, with 12 bases between. The CDR3 loop spans 15 amino acids. From germline, CDR1 is SGDLS and CDR2 YYNGEE.

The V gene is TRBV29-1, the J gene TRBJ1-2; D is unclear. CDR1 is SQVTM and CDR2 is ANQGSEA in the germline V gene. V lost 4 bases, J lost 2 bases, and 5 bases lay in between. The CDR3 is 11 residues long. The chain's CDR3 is CSVVRNYGYTF. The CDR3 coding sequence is TGCAGCGTTGTACGGAACTATGGCTACACCTTC.

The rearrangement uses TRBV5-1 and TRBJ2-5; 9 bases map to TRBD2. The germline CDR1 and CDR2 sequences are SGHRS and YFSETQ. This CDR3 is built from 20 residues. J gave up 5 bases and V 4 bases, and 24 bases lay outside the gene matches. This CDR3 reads CASSPSGRSGGDPSRETQYF. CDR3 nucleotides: TGCGCCAGCAGCCCGAGCGGGAGGAGCGGGGGAGACCCTTCCCGTGAGACCCAGTACTTC.

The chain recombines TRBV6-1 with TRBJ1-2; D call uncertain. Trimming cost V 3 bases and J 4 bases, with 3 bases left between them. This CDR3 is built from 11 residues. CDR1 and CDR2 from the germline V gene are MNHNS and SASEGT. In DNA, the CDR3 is TGTGCCAGCAGTGACAGCTATGGCTACACCTTC. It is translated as CASSDSYGYTF.

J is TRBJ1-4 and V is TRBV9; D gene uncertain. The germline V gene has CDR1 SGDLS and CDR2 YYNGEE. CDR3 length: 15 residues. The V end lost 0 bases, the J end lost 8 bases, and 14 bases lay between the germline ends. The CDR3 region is CASSVGPELLEKLFF. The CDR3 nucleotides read TGTGCCAGCAGCGTAGGCCCTGAACTTCTCGAAAAACTGTTTTTT.

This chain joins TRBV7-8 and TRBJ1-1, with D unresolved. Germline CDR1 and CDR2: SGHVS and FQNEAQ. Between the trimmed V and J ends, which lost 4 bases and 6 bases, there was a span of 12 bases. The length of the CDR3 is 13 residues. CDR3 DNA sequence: TGTGCCAGCAGCTACCCTGGGAGGGCTGAAGCTTTCTTT. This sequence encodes CASSYPGRAEAFF.

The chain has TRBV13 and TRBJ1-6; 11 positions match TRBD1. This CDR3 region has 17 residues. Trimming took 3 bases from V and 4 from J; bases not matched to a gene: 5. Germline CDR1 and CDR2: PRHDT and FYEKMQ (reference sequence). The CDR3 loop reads CASSFAGTGGYNSPLHF. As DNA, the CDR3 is TGTGCCAGCAGCTTCGCCGGGACAGGGGGATATAATTCACCCCTCCACTTT.

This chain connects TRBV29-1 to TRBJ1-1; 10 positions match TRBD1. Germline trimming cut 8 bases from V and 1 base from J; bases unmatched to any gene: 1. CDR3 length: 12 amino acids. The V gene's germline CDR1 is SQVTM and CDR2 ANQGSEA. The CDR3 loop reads CSWDRGNTEAFF. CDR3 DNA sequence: TGCAGCTGGGACAGGGGGAACACTGAAGCTTTCTTT.

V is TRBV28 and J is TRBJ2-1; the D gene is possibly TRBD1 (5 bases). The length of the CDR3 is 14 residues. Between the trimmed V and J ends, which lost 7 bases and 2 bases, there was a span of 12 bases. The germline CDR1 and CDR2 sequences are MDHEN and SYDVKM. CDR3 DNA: TGTGCCAGCACCCAGGGAATAACCTACAATGAGCAGTTCTTC. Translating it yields CASTQGITYNEQFF. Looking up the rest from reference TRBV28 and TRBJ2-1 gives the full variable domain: DVKVTQSSRYLVKRTGEKVFLECVQDMDHENMFWYRQDPGLGLRLIYFSYDVKMKEKGDIPEGYSVSREKKERFSLILESASTNQTSMYLCASTQGITYNEQFFGPGTRLTVL.

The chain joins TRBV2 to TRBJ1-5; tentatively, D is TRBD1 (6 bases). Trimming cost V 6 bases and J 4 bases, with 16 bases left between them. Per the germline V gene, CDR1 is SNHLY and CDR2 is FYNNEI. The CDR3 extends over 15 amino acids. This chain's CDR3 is CASSALGQRNQPQHF. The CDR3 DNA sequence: TGTGCCAGCAGCGCCCTAGGACAGCGAAATCAGCCCCAGCATTTT.

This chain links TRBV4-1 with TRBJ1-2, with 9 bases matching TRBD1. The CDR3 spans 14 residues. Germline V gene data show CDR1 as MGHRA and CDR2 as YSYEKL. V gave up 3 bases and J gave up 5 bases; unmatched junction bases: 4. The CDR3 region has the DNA TGCGCCAGCAGCCAGGGGGACAGGGTTTATGGCTACACCTTC. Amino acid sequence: CASSQGDRVYGYTF.

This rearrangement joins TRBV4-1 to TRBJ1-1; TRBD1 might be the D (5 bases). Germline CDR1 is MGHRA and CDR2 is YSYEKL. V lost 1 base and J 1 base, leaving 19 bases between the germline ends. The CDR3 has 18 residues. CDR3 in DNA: TGCGCCAGCAGCCAAGGAAATGGGCAGGGAAGGAGGAACACTGAAGCTTTCTTT. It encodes CASSQGNGQGRRNTEAFF.

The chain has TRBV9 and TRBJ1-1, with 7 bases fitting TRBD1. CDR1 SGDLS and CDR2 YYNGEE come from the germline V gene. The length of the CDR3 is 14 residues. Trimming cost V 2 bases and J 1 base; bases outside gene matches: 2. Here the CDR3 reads CASSVRQGNTEAFF. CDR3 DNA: TGTGCCAGCAGCGTCCGACAGGGGAACACTGAAGCTTTCTTT. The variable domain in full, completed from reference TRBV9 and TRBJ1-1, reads DSGVTQTPKHLITATGQRVTLRCSPRSGDLSVYWYQQSLDQGLQFLIQYYNGEERAKGNILERFSAQQFPDLHSELNLSSLELGDSALYFCASSVRQGNTEAFFGQGTRLTVV.

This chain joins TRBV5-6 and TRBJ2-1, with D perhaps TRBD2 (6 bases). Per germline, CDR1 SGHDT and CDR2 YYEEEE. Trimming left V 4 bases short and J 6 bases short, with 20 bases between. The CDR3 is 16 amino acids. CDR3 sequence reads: CASSARDGGHPNEQFF. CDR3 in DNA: TGTGCCAGCAGCGCACGGGACGGGGGTCACCCCAATGAGCAGTTCTTC.